This record covers a single TCR beta chain. Assay: immunoSEQ multiplex PCR; the TCRdb copy retains only in-frame clones and omits some. The sample consists of approximately 300,000 clones, 90% of them appearing once. These data come from a study of blood T cell repertoires in COVID-19. The CDR3 runs 14 residues. From germline, CDR1 is SNHLY and CDR2 FYNNEI. V lost 0 bases and J 5 bases, leaving 10 bases between the germline ends. The TCR comes from a woman in her thirties with COVID-19, enrolled during active disease. Sequencing was done on a sample of peripheral blood. The chain carries TRBV2 and TRBJ1-1; D unresolved. CDR3 loop: CASSEATTGTEAFF. The CDR3 coding sequence is TGTGCCAGCAGTGAAGCTACGACGGGGACTGAAGCTTTCTTT.